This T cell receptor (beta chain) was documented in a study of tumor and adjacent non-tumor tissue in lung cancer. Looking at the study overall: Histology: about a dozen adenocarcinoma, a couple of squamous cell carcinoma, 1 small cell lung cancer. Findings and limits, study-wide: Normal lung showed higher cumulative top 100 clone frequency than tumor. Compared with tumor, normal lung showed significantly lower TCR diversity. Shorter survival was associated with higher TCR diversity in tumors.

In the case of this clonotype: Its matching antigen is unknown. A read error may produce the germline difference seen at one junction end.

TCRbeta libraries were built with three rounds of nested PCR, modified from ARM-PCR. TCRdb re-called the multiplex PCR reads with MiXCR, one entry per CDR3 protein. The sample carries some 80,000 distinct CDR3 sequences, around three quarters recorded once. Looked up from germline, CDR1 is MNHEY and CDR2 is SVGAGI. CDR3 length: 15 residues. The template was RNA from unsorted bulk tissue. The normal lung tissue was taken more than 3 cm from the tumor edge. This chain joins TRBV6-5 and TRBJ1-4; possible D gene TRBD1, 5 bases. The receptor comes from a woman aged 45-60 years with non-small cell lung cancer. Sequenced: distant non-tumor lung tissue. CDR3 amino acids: CASDDGGGTNEKLSF. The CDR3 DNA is TGTGCCAGCGATGATGGGGGGGGTACTAATGAAAAACTGTCTTTT.